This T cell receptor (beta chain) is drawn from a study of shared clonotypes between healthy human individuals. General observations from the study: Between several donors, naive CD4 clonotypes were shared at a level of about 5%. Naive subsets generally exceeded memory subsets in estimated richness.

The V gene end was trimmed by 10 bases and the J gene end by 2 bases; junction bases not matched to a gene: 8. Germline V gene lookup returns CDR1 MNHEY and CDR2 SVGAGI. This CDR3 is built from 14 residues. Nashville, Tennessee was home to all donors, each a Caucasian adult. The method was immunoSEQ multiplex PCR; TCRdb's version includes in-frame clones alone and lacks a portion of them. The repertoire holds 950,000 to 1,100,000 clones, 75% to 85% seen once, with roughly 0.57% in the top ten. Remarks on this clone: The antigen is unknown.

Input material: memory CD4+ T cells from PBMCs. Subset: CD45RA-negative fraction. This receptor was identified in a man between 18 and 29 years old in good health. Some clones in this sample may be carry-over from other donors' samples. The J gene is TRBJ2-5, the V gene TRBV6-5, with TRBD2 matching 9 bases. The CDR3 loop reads CATSPTSGQETQYF. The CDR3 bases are TGTGCCACCTCCCCGACTAGCGGACAAGAGACCCAGTACTTC.